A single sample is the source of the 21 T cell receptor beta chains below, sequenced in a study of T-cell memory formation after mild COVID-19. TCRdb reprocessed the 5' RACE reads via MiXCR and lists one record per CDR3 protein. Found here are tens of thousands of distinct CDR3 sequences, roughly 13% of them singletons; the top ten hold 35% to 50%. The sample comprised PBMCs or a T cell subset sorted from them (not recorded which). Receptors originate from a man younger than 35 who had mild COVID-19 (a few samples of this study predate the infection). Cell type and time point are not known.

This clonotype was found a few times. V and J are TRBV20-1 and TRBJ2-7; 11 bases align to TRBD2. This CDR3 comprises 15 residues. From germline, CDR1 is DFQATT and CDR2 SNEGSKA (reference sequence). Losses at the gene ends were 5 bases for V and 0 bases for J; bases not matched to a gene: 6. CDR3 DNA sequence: TGCAGTGCTGACGTAGCGGGGGGGAGCTCCTACGAGCAGTACGTC. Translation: CSADVAGGSSYEQYV.

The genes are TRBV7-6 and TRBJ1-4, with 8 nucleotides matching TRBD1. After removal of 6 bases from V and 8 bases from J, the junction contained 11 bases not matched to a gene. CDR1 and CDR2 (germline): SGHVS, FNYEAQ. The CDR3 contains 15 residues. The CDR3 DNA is TGTGCCAGCAGTCGCGGACAGGGACTAGGAGAAAAACTGTTTTTT. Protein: CASSRGQGLGEKLFF.

CDR3 nucleotides: TGCAGTGCTGGCCCGCGGCAGAACACTGAAGCTTTCTTT. This codes for CSAGPRQNTEAFF. The genes are TRBV20-1 and TRBJ1-1; D unclear. Germline CDR1 and CDR2: DFQATT and SNEGSKA (reference sequence). The V and J ends lost 5 bases and 1 base respectively, with 11 bases between them. The CDR3 extends over 13 amino acids.

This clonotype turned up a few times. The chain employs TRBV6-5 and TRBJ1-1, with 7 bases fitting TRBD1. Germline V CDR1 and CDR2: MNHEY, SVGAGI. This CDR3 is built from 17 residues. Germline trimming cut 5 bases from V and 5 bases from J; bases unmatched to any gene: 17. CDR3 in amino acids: CASSDIRDSYLGTEAFF. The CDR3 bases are TGTGCCAGCAGTGATATTCGGGACAGCTATTTAGGGACTGAAGCTTTCTTT.

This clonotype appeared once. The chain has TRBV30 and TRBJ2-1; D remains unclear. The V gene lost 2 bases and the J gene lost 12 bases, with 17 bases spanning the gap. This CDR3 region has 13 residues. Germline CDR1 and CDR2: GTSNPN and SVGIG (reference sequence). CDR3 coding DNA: TGTGCCTGGAGTAAACGAGTCCCCGTCGGGCAGTTCTTC. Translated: CAWSKRVPVGQFF.

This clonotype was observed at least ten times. As DNA, the CDR3 is TGTGCCAGCATGAGCGCAAATTTGAATACGCAGTATTTT. Protein: CASMSANLNTQYF. This chain joins TRBV12-3 or TRBV12-4 and TRBJ2-3; no clear D. V lost 7 bases, J lost 7 bases, and 15 bases lay in between. The CDR3 is made up of 13 amino acids.

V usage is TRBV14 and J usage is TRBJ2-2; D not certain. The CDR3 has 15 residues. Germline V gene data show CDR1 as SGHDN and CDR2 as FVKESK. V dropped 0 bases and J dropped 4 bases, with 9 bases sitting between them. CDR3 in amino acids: CASSQDWAPTGELFF. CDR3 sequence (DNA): TGTGCCAGCAGCCAAGATTGGGCTCCCACCGGGGAGCTGTTTTTT.

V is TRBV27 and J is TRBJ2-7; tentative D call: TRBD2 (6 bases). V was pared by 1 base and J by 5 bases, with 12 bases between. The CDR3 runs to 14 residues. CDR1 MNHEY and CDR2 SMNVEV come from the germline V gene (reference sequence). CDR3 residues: CASSLYGGVHEQYV. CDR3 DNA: TGTGCCAGCAGTTTATATGGAGGGGTCCACGAGCAGTACGTC.

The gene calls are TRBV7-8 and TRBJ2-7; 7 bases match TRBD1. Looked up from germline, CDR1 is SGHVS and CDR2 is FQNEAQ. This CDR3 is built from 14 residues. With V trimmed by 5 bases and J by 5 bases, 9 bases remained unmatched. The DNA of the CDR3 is TGTGCCAGCAGCGAGGACAGGACGGAGCACGAGCAGTACTTC. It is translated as CASSEDRTEHEQYF.

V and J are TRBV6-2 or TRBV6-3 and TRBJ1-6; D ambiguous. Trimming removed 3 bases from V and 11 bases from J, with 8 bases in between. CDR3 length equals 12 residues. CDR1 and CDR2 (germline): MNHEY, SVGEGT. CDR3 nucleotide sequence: TGTGCCAGCAGTTATGTCGGGCCACCCCTCCACTTT. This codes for CASSYVGPPLHF.

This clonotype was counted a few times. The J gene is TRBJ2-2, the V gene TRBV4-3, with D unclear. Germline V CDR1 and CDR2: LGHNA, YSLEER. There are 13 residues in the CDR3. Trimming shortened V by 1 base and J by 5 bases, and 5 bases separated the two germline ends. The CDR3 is CASSQVGTGELFF. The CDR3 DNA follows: TGCGCCAGCAGCCAAGTCGGGACCGGGGAGCTGTTTTTT.

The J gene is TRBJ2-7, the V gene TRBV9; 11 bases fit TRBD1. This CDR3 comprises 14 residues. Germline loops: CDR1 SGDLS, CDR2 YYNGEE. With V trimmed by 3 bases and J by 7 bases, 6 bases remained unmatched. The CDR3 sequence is CASSAAGQGVEQYF. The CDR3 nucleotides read TGTGCCAGCAGCGCCGCGGGACAGGGGGTTGAGCAGTACTTC.

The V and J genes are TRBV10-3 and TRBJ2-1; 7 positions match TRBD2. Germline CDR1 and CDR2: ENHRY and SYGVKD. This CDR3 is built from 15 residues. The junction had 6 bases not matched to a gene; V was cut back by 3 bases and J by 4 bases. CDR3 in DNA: TGTGCCATCAGTGAAGCGGGGCCCCGTTACAATGAGCAGTTCTTC. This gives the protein CAISEAGPRYNEQFF.

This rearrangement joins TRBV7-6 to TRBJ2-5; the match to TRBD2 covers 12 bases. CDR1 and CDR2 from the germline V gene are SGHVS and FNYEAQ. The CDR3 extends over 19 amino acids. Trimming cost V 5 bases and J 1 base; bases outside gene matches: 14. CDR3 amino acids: CASSHPTSGGTPSQETQYF. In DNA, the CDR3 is TGTGCCAGCAGCCACCCAACTAGCGGGGGGACTCCCTCCCAAGAGACCCAGTACTTC.

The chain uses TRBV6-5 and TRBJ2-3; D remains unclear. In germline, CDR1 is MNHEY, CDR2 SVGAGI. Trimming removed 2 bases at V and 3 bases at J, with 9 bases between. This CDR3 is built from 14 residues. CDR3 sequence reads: CASSYTISTDTQYF. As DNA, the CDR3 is TGTGCCAGCAGTTACACTATTTCGACAGATACGCAGTATTTT.

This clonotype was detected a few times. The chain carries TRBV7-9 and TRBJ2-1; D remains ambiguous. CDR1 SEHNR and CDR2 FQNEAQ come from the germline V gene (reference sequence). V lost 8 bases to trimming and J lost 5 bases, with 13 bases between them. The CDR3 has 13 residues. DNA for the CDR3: TGTGCCAGCTTTTTGGGGTCGAACAATGAGCAGTTCTTC. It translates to CASFLGSNNEQFF.

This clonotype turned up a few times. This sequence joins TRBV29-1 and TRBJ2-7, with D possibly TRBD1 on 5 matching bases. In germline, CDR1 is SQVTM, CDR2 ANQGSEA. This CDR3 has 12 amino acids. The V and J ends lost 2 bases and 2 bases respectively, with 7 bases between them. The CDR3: CSVERGPYEQYF. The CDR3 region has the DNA TGCAGCGTTGAAAGGGGCCCCTACGAGCAGTACTTC.

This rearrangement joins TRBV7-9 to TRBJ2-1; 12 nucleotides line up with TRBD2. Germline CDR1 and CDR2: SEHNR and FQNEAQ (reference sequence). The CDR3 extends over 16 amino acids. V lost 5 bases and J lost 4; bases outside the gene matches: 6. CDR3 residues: CASSRLAGAIYNEQFF. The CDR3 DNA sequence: TGTGCCAGCAGCCGACTAGCGGGGGCGATATACAATGAGCAGTTCTTC.

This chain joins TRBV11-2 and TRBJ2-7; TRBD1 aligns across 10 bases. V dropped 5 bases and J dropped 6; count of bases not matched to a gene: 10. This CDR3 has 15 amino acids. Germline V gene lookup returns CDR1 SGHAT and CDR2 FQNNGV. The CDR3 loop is CASSRSRDRGREQYF. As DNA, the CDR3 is TGTGCCAGCAGCCGTAGCCGGGACAGGGGACGCGAGCAGTACTTC.

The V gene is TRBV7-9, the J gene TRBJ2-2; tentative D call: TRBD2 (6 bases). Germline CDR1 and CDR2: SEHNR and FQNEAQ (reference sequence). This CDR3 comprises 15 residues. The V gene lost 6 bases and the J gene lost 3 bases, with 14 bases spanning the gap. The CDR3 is CASRESGTDTGELFF. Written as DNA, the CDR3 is TGTGCCAGCAGGGAGTCCGGGACTGACACCGGGGAGCTGTTTTTT.

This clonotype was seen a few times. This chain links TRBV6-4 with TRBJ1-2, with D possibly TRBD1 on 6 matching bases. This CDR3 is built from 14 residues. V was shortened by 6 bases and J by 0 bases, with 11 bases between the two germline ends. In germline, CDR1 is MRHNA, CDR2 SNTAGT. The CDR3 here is CASSMDSSNYGYTF. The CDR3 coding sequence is TGTGCCAGCAGCATGGACAGTTCTAACTATGGCTACACCTTC.